These T cell receptor beta chains were read from a single sample in a study of CD8+CD57+ T cells in acquired aplastic anemia. MiXCR, run by TCRdb on the reads, gives a single entry per CDR3 protein. The sample carries 200,000 or so distinct CDR3 sequences, around 65% recorded once. Sequenced material: sorted CD4+, CD8+, or CD8+CD57+ T cells (not recorded which) from PBMCs. The receptors stem from a human donor with severe aplastic anemia or a healthy control (not recorded which). Each CDR3 is given with its conserved first and last residue. A D gene is named only where the DNA matches it firmly. Not every row has a clone size; where given, it reads once, few, many or a size class.

clone_size: -; j_call: TRBJ2-7; cdr3_length: 13; d_call: TRBD2; v_call: TRBV20-1; cdr3_nt: TGCAGTGCTAGGGGACTAGATAAGTACGAGCAGTACTTC; cdr3_aa: CSARGLDKYEQYF
clone_size: few; j_call: TRBJ1-1; cdr3_length: 14; d_call: TRBD1; v_call: TRBV29-1; cdr3_nt: TGCAGCGTTGGGACAGGAGTCGTGAACACTGAAGCTTTCTTT; cdr3_aa: CSVGTGVVNTEAFF
clone_size: -; j_call: TRBJ1-2; cdr3_length: 10; d_call: -; v_call: TRBV20-1; cdr3_nt: TGCAGTGCTAAACCGATGACAATCTACTTC; cdr3_aa: CSAKPMTIYF
clone_size: few; j_call: TRBJ2-7; cdr3_length: 13; d_call: -; v_call: TRBV7-8; cdr3_nt: TGTGCCAGCAGCTTCGGGGGGCACTACGAGCAGTACTTC; cdr3_aa: CASSFGGHYEQYF
clone_size: once; j_call: TRBJ1-1; cdr3_length: 14; d_call: -; v_call: TRBV7-3; cdr3_nt: TGTGCCAGCAGCTTACAGGGACCTGACACTGAAGCTTTCTTT; cdr3_aa: CASSLQGPDTEAFF
clone_size: -; j_call: TRBJ1-1; cdr3_length: 14; d_call: -; v_call: TRBV15; cdr3_nt: TGTGCCACCAGCAGAGATCTACAAAGCGCTGAAGCTTTCTTT; cdr3_aa: CATSRDLQSAEAFF
clone_size: once; j_call: TRBJ1-3; cdr3_length: 14; d_call: -; v_call: TRBV9; cdr3_nt: TGTGCCAGCAGTCCCAGGACGTATGGAAACACCATATATTTT; cdr3_aa: CASSPRTYGNTIYF
clone_size: -; j_call: TRBJ2-1; cdr3_length: 15; d_call: -; v_call: TRBV24-1; cdr3_nt: TGTGCCACCAGTGATCCACCTGCCCGGAGCCATGAGCAGTTCTTC; cdr3_aa: CATSDPPARSHEQFF
clone_size: -; j_call: TRBJ2-7; cdr3_length: 15; d_call: TRBD2; v_call: TRBV7-9; cdr3_nt: TGTGCCAGCAGCGCCCGGGGACTAGCAGTAGGAGAGCAGTACTTC; cdr3_aa: CASSARGLAVGEQYF
clone_size: once; j_call: TRBJ1-2; cdr3_length: 13; d_call: -; v_call: TRBV2; cdr3_nt: TGTGCCATCCTATTGGGCAGCGACTATGGCTACACCTTC; cdr3_aa: CAILLGSDYGYTF
clone_size: few; j_call: TRBJ2-2; cdr3_length: 14; d_call: -; v_call: TRBV7-6; cdr3_nt: TGTGCCAGCAGCTTAGCGGGCAACACCGGGGAGCTGTTTTTT; cdr3_aa: CASSLAGNTGELFF
clone_size: -; j_call: TRBJ1-6; cdr3_length: 20; d_call: TRBD1; v_call: TRBV7-9; cdr3_nt: TGTGCCAGCAGTTTGGACTCCCCACCGTTCGGGGACAGTGTTGGGTCACCCCTCCACTTT; cdr3_aa: CASSLDSPPFGDSVGSPLHF
clone_size: -; j_call: TRBJ1-6; cdr3_length: 13; d_call: -; v_call: TRBV2; cdr3_nt: TGTGCCAGCCCTTTAGGGGGTGCTTCACCCCTCCACTTT; cdr3_aa: CASPLGGASPLHF
clone_size: -; j_call: TRBJ1-3; cdr3_length: 12; d_call: -; v_call: TRBV29-1; cdr3_nt: TGCAGCGTTGCCAAATCTGGAAACACCATATATTTT; cdr3_aa: CSVAKSGNTIYF
clone_size: few; j_call: TRBJ1-1; cdr3_length: 17; d_call: TRBD1; v_call: TRBV7-7; cdr3_nt: TGTGCTAGCAGCTTAGCGAGCGACAGGGGGTATAACACTGAAGCTTTCTTT; cdr3_aa: CASSLASDRGYNTEAFF
clone_size: -; j_call: TRBJ2-3; cdr3_length: 16; d_call: -; v_call: TRBV7-2; cdr3_nt: TGTGCCAGCAGCTTAATGGGGCTAGCCGGCACAGATACGCAGTATTTT; cdr3_aa: CASSLMGLAGTDTQYF
clone_size: -; j_call: TRBJ1-1; cdr3_length: 12; d_call: -; v_call: TRBV7-3; cdr3_nt: TGTGCCAGCAGTTTGTCCGGCAGGGAAGCTTTCTTT; cdr3_aa: CASSLSGREAFF
clone_size: many; j_call: TRBJ2-3; cdr3_length: 15; d_call: -; v_call: TRBV7-8; cdr3_nt: TGTGCCAGCAGCTTAATCGGCAGAAGCGCGGATACGCAGTATTTT; cdr3_aa: CASSLIGRSADTQYF
clone_size: -; j_call: TRBJ2-7; cdr3_length: 16; d_call: TRBD2; v_call: TRBV10-3; cdr3_nt: TGTGCCATCAGTGGGATCACTAGCGCCAAACCTTCCGAGCAGTACTTC; cdr3_aa: CAISGITSAKPSEQYF
clone_size: few; j_call: TRBJ1-6; cdr3_length: 14; d_call: TRBD1; v_call: TRBV7-6; cdr3_nt: TGTGCCAGCAGCGTGGGACAGCCGAATTCACCCCTCCACTTT; cdr3_aa: CASSVGQPNSPLHF
clone_size: -; j_call: TRBJ1-1; cdr3_length: 14; d_call: TRBD1; v_call: TRBV9; cdr3_nt: TGTGCCAGCAGCGAGGGACAGGGAGGCACTGAAGCTTTCTTT; cdr3_aa: CASSEGQGGTEAFF
clone_size: -; j_call: TRBJ2-5; cdr3_length: 14; d_call: -; v_call: TRBV10-1; cdr3_nt: TGCGCCAGCAGTGACACGACCGAACAAGAGACCCAGTACTTC; cdr3_aa: CASSDTTEQETQYF
clone_size: -; j_call: TRBJ1-4; cdr3_length: 16; d_call: -; v_call: TRBV11-2; cdr3_nt: TGTGCCAGCAGCCCCCCCGGCTCAGGGTCTAATGAAAAACTGTTTTTT; cdr3_aa: CASSPPGSGSNEKLFF
clone_size: many; j_call: TRBJ1-2; cdr3_length: 12; d_call: -; v_call: TRBV3-1; cdr3_nt: TGTGCCAGCAGCAAAGGCTCCGGTGGCTACACCTTC; cdr3_aa: CASSKGSGGYTF